Sequencing of this TCR beta chain was carried out in a study of CD8+ T cells in alopecia areata. Study conclusions and caveats: Lesional tissue from the scalp (especially in alopecia totalis/universalis) showed higher clonality than normal scalp. Possibly because of HLA-related factors, TCR sharing was less clear across patients than in mice. Resident alphabeta T cells of normal skin are also sequenced in scalp samples.

CD4+ and CD8+ T cells were sorted from PBMCs. Comment on this clone: The antigen remains undetermined.

CDR3 length: 14 residues. The germline CDR1 and CDR2 sequences are LNHDA and SQIVND (reference sequence). V gave up 6 bases and J gave up 4 bases; unmatched junction bases: 4. RNA extraction and reverse transcription yielded cDNA as sequencing template. Only in-frame clones appear in the TCRdb table, and some are missing; sequencing was by immunoSEQ multiplex PCR. There are around 29,000 clones in the sample; approximately 56% occur only once, and approximately 19% lies in the top ten. The clonotype was recovered from a human donor with alopecia areata. What was sequenced was NKG2D-high CD8+ T cells sorted from blood. The chain couples TRBV19 to TRBJ2-3; 10 positions agree with TRBD2. This CDR3 is CASRGGLAADTQYF. In DNA form, the CDR3 reads TGTGCCAGTAGAGGTGGACTAGCGGCAGATACGCAGTATTTT.